This T cell receptor beta chain was captured in a study of T cell responses to AZD1222 COVID-19 vaccine. Clones were sequenced by immunoSEQ multiplex PCR, and TCRdb holds only the in-frame ones, with some missing. Of about 140,000 clones listed, more than 85% were seen once; the top ten hold approximately 12%. The germline gives CDR1 SNHLY, CDR2 FYNNEI. V lost 6 bases and J 1 base, leaving 12 bases between the germline ends. The CDR3 contains 14 residues. The origin of this receptor is an adult who had recovered from COVID-19. The input for sequencing was peripheral blood, taken after recovery from COVID-19. The chain combines TRBV2 with TRBJ1-1, with a possible D match to TRBD1 (6 bases). The CDR3 is CASRAGHSNTEAFF. Here the CDR3 DNA reads TGTGCCAGCAGAGCGGGACATTCGAACACTGAAGCTTTCTTT.